This TCR beta chain was documented in a study of blood T cell repertoires in COVID-19 (dated by TCRdb to the early 2020s). Regarding the research as a whole: Samples from collaborators originated in the United States, Italy and Spain and spanned both the acute and convalescent phases of COVID-19. The prospective study material was composed of cDNA or gDNA derived from T cells, B-cell-depleted T cells, or PBMCs. The repertoires were made available in a free public database intended to serve as a resource for research on the immune response to SARS-CoV-2. Where available, HLA class I and class II types were obtained from metadata supplied by the sample provider rather than from assay-based typing. Sample metadata almost always included a de-identified subject ID, COVID-19 status, age in years and sex. The samples were drawn from the first 160 participants of the ongoing ImmuneRACE study and from some 1,300 subjects provided by 6 global collaborators. Deeply sampled blood TCRbeta repertoires from subjects exposed to, actively infected with, or recovered from COVID-19 were included in the dataset.

The germline V end is reduced by 3 bases and the J end by 6 bases; junction bases left unmatched: 3. CDR1 MNHEY and CDR2 SMNVEV were looked up in the germline V gene (reference sequence). Measured from the cysteine to the phenylalanine, the CDR3 is 14 residues long. Kept here is only the CDR3 DNA, which spans 42 bases and is read in frame from base 1. The collaborating institutions used their own protocols to collect whole blood in K2EDTA tubes. For TCRbeta analysis, collaborator samples were shipped as frozen whole blood, as isolated PBMCs, or as DNA extracted from either sample type. The immunoSEQ Assay, a bias-controlled multiplex PCR, was used to amplify TCRbeta CDR3 regions from genomic DNA. Concerning the study's data processing: Within the assay, amplification of reference gene primers was used to estimate how many nucleated cells each sample contained. Sequence reads were collapsed and filtered to measure the absolute abundance of every unique TCRbeta CDR3 rearrangement. For each sample, productive Simpson clonality was calculated by taking the square root of Simpson's diversity index across productive rearrangements. What TCRdb holds here is the immuneACCESS table cut down to in-frame rearrangements. Part of the clones is not present; checked against another copy, under half of the missing clones reflect an unresolved V gene, and the others are unexplained. The DNA gave D and trimming, while V, J and clone size come from that table. This sample gives about 140,000 clones in total; approximately 83% of them show up just once. Of the sample, approximately 3.9% is held by the ten largest clones.

Concerning this clone: Its antigen remains undetermined. Within one base of it there is no much larger clone, and no base qualities were kept.

The study at large found these results: The amount of clinical and demographic metadata varied by source and participant and was provided uncurated.

The sample taken for sequencing was peripheral blood. The chain was built from TRBV27 and TRBJ2-3, with 10 bases matching TRBD2. This clonotype was sampled from a woman aged 60-70 years with acute or convalescent COVID-19. The CDR3 here reads CASSFRAGGDTQYF. The bases are TGTGCCAGCAGTTTTCGAGCGGGAGGGGATACGCAGTATTTT.